The following is a T cell receptor beta chain sequence with its context. The target antigen is unknown. This entry comes from a study of cytomegalovirus exposure and HLA in healthy donors. General study results and limits: Some public TCRs appeared in many individuals, while most sequences were rare. Later analysis associated a missense DCLRE1C variant with TCR beta V- and J-gene trimming. TRBV6-2, TRBV6-3 and other indistinguishable V segments were excluded.

The CDR3 is 16 amino acids. Germline V gene data show CDR1 as LGHNA and CDR2 as YSLEER. The junction had 11 bases not matched to a gene; V was cut back by 0 bases and J by 7 bases. The PCR ran on 60 Vbeta and 13 Jbeta primers. Generated by immunoSEQ multiplex PCR, the TCRdb table keeps only in-frame clones and is missing some. The sample data list 96,000 or so clones. This clonotype was sampled from a girl aged 5-17 years in good health and CMV-seropositive. The sequenced material came from PBMCs. This rearrangement joins TRBV4-3 to TRBJ1-2; 7 bases map to TRBD1. The CDR3 spells CASSQDIGVQGFGYTF. CDR3 in DNA: TGCGCCAGCAGCCAAGACATAGGAGTACAGGGGTTTGGCTACACCTTC.